The 15 T cell receptor beta chains given below trace back to one sample, sequenced in a study of vaccination and CD4 T cells after COVID-19. No antigen has been assigned to these receptors. Treatment defined: approximately 9-day PBMC culture with coronavirus spike peptide pools or control peptides (ViraFEST assay). An Oncomine TCR Beta short-read assay was used to sequence the DNA from cultured CD4+ T cells. Each CDR3 protein is one row after TCRdb ran MiXCR on the PCR reads. The data show around 15,000 distinct CDR3 sequences, nearly 55% seen once. The sequencing used CD4+ T cells from blood, cultured in vitro, collected before SARS-CoV-2 vaccination. The receptors were gathered from a human donor who had recovered from COVID-19.

This chain joins TRBV7-9 and TRBJ2-3; D is unclear. Trimming removed 5 bases at V and 2 bases at J, with 5 bases between. Germline CDR1 SEHNR, CDR2 FQNEAQ (reference sequence). The CDR3 covers 12 residues. The CDR3 here is CASSPDTDTQYF. DNA for the CDR3: TGTGCCAGCAGCCCTGACACAGATACGCAGTATTTT.

The V gene is TRBV20-1, the J gene TRBJ2-7; 7 nucleotides agree with TRBD1. Germline CDR1 reads DFQATT; CDR2 reads SNEGSKA (reference sequence). CDR3 size: 13 residues. The V segment lost 6 bases and the J segment 8 bases; nucleotides outside the gene matches: 13. CDR3: CSARTGSLRKQYF. DNA for the CDR3: TGCAGTGCCCGGACAGGATCCCTCAGGAAGCAGTACTTC.

The chain couples TRBV6-5 to TRBJ2-5; no firm D call. V lost 2 bases and J lost 3, with 4 bases in between. This CDR3 region has 12 residues. Germline V gene sequence: CDR1 MNHEY, CDR2 SVGAGI. CDR3: CASSYTEETQYF. CDR3 bases: TGTGCCAGCAGTTACACAGAAGAGACCCAGTACTTC.

Written as DNA, the CDR3 is TGTGCCAGCAGTTCTAGTAGGGGGAACGGGGAGCTGTTTTTT. Translated, it gives CASSSSRGNGELFF. The chain links TRBV2 to TRBJ2-2, with D possibly matching TRBD1 (6 bases). The germline V gene encodes CDR1 SNHLY and CDR2 FYNNEI. Trimming removed 5 bases from V and 7 bases from J, with 14 bases in between. The CDR3 sequence is 14 residues long.

The V and J genes are TRBV20-1 and TRBJ2-7, with a possible D match to TRBD2 (6 bases). V lost 4 bases, J lost 7 bases, and 8 bases lay in between. Per the germline V gene, CDR1 is DFQATT and CDR2 is SNEGSKA (reference sequence). This CDR3 is built from 10 residues. The CDR3 is CSAIAVEQYF. CDR3 bases: TGCAGTGCTATAGCGGTTGAGCAGTACTTC.

The chain is built from TRBV14 and TRBJ1-2; D gene uncertain. The CDR3 is made up of 21 amino acids. Trimming left V 0 bases short and J 1 base short, with 27 bases between. Germline-derived CDR1 and CDR2 are SGHDN and FVKESK. CDR3 loop: CASSQDYNENKVGLLNYGYTF. CDR3 DNA sequence: TGTGCCAGCAGCCAAGATTATAACGAGAACAAGGTCGGACTTCTTAACTATGGCTACACCTTC.

The V and J genes are TRBV4-3 and TRBJ2-3; D not certain. Germline V gives CDR1 LGHNA, CDR2 YSLEER. Trimming cost V 4 bases and J 2 bases, with 7 bases left between them. This CDR3 has 13 residues. The CDR3 sequence: CASSPGNTDTQYF. In nucleotides, the CDR3 is TGCGCCAGCAGCCCCGGAAACACAGATACGCAGTATTTT.

This clonotype was recorded a few times. The V call is TRBV24-1, the J call TRBJ2-3; tentatively, D is TRBD1 (6 bases). V was shortened by 3 bases and J by 4 bases, with 16 bases between the two germline ends. Looked up from germline, CDR1 is KGHDR and CDR2 is SFDVKD. CDR3 size: 16 residues. CDR3 nucleotide sequence: TGTGCCACCAGTGATCCAGGGGCGGGTCGGGCAGATACGCAGTATTTT. Its protein product is CATSDPGAGRADTQYF.

This chain uses TRBV6-1 with TRBJ2-7, with 12 positions matching TRBD2. Trimming at V came to 5 bases and at J to 1 base, leaving 3 bases not matched to a gene. There are 15 residues in the CDR3. Germline CDR1 and CDR2: MNHNS and SASEGT. The CDR3 is CASSRGTSGSYEQYF. CDR3 nucleotides: TGTGCCAGCAGTAGGGGGACTAGCGGGTCCTACGAGCAGTACTTC.

The chain has TRBV28 and TRBJ1-2; maybe TRBD1 (5 bases). Trimming took off 6 bases at V and 6 bases at J, with 11 bases between the two ends. The CDR3 runs to 12 residues. Germline CDR1 MDHEN, CDR2 SYDVKM. The CDR3 here is CASRTAGNGYTF. CDR3 nucleotides: TGTGCCAGCAGGACAGCCGGAAATGGCTACACCTTC.

The V gene is TRBV4-2, the J gene TRBJ2-2; 10 nucleotides match TRBD1. The CDR3 sequence is 17 residues long. CDR1 is LGHNA, CDR2 YNFKEQ, per germline. The ends lost 1 base at V and 0 bases at J; junction bases unmatched: 2. This chain's CDR3 is CASSQVGQGANTGELFF. The CDR3 DNA reads as TGTGCCAGCAGCCAAGTCGGACAGGGGGCGAACACCGGGGAGCTGTTTTTT.

V usage is TRBV25-1 and J usage is TRBJ2-7, with 8 bases aligning to TRBD1. V trimming: 5 bases; J trimming: 1 base; junction bases outside the gene matches: 7. Germline lookup yields CDR1 MGHDK and CDR2 SYGVNS. The CDR3 is 15 residues long. Written as DNA, the CDR3 is TGTGCCAGCAGTCCCGCCAACAGGGGGTCCTACGAGCAGTACTTC. Protein: CASSPANRGSYEQYF.

The chain combines TRBV6-1 with TRBJ2-5, with D perhaps TRBD2 (6 bases). The CDR3 runs to 15 residues. V was clipped by 1 base and J by 5 bases, with 14 bases between them. The germline V gene encodes CDR1 MNHNS and CDR2 SASEGT. The DNA for the CDR3 is TGTGCCAGCAGTGAAGGGAGGGGCACCCGGGAGACCCAGTACTTC. Its translation is CASSEGRGTRETQYF.

The V gene is TRBV20-1, the J gene TRBJ2-3, with TRBD1 matching 11 bases. The V gene end was trimmed by 5 bases and the J gene end by 4 bases; junction bases not matched to a gene: 8. Per germline, CDR1 DFQATT and CDR2 SNEGSKA (reference sequence). The CDR3 totals 15 residues. This CDR3 is CSAGRRTGGPDTQYF. The CDR3 DNA follows: TGCAGTGCTGGCCGAAGGACAGGGGGCCCAGATACGCAGTATTTT.

This chain joins TRBV7-2 and TRBJ1-5, with D perhaps matching TRBD1 (5 bases). V lost 2 bases and J 6 bases, leaving 14 bases between the germline ends. Germline V gene lookup returns CDR1 SGHTA and CDR2 FQGNSA. The CDR3 length is 15 residues. The CDR3 spells CASSLSARAGQPQHF. CDR3 DNA sequence: TGTGCCAGCAGCTTAAGTGCCAGGGCAGGTCAGCCCCAGCATTTT.